This paragraph reports one T cell receptor beta chain. This sample was taken from a study of blood T cell repertoires in COVID-19. At the level of the study: Sources were T cells, B-cell-depleted T cells, or PBMCs; the material itself was cDNA or gDNA.

Clones were read by immunoSEQ multiplex PCR, and TCRdb kept only the in-frame ones, dropping some. The table shows 300,000 to 450,000 clones, with approximately 90% occurring only once. Trimming removed 0 bases from V and 4 bases from J; junction bases left unmatched: 2. CDR3 size: 14 residues. CDR1 is MGHRA, CDR2 YSYEKL, per germline. Participants were aged about 18 to 90 years, lived in 24 US areas, and enrolled virtually. The study counted Cohort 3 donors as recovered given two negative PCRs, clearance, or symptom resolution. The receptor was isolated from a young man who had recovered from COVID-19. Sequenced: PBMCs or T cells enriched from blood (not recorded which). The J gene is TRBJ1-2, the V gene TRBV4-1, with 7 positions matching TRBD1. Here the CDR3 reads CASSQDWDSYGYTF. Written as DNA, the CDR3 is TGCGCCAGCAGCCAAGATTGGGACAGCTATGGCTACACCTTC.